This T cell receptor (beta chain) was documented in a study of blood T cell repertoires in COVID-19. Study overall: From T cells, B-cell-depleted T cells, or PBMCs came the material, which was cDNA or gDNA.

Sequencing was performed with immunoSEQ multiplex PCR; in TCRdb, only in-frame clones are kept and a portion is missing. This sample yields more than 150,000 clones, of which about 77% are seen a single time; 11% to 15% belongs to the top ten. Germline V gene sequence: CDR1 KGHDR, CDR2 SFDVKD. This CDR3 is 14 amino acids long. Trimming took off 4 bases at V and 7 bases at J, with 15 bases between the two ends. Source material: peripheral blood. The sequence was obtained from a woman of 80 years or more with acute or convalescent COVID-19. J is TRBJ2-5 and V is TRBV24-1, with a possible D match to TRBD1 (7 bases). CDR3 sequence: CATSEAGGSGTQYF. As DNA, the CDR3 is TGTGCCACCAGTGAGGCAGGGGGGTCGGGGACCCAGTACTTC.